This entry features one T cell receptor beta chain sequence. Its antigen is still unknown. This sample is drawn from a study of beta chain features in type 1 diabetes. General study points: Among all four CD4+ subsets, Type 1 diabetes patients had TCRB CDR3s that were moderately but significantly shorter. Within patients, naive, central memory and Treg TCRB repertoires seemed more similar than within healthy donors.

Based on CD45RO/CCR7/CD25/CD127/CD95/CD27, CD4+ regulatory, stem cell-like memory, naive and central memory cells were sorted. TCRB transcripts that were expressed got sequenced, as all of the isolated RNA had been reverse transcribed. Using immunoSEQ multiplex PCR, the repertoire was profiled, and TCRdb retains in-frame clones only, with some absent. The sample yields under 850,000 clones, about an eighth seen once. The CDR3 runs 14 residues. Germline V gives CDR1 LNHNV, CDR2 YYDKDF (reference sequence). V lost 5 bases, J lost 6 bases, and 3 bases stayed unmatched. The specimen sequenced was naive CD4+ T cells from blood. This TCR was recovered from a man younger than 35 with type 1 diabetes. This chain links TRBV15 with TRBJ2-1; TRBD2 matches at 11 bases. This chain's CDR3 is CATSETSGANEQFF. CDR3 nucleotide sequence: TGTGCCACCAGCGAGACTAGCGGGGCCAATGAGCAGTTCTTC.